Each of the 7 T cell receptor beta chains below was sequenced from the same sample in a study of cytomegalovirus exposure and HLA in healthy donors. PCR was performed using 60 Vbeta and 13 Jbeta primers. Clones were read by immunoSEQ multiplex PCR, and TCRdb kept only the in-frame ones, dropping some. Seen here are around 190,000 clones, around 67% observed once, and the top ten hold about 3%. The sample was PBMCs. The receptors here all came from a woman aged 30 to 39 in good health and CMV-seropositive.

This clone has just a few counts. The chain recombines TRBV6-1 with TRBJ1-2; D call uncertain. V lost 7 bases to trimming and J lost 7 bases, with 22 bases between them. Germline V CDR1 and CDR2: MNHNS, SASEGT. This CDR3 has 15 amino acids. The CDR3 DNA sequence: TGTGCCAGCATTCCAAGCGGGAGGGCGATGAGTGGCTACACCTTC. Translating gives CASIPSGRAMSGYTF.

The chain employs TRBV2 and TRBJ1-3; TRBD1 matches 7 bases. The CDR3 is 15 residues long. In germline, CDR1 is SNHLY, CDR2 FYNNEI. V shed 6 bases and J 4 bases; nucleotides not matched to a gene: 9. CDR3 in DNA: TGTGCCAGCAGGAACAGGGGTGTATCGGGAAACACCATATATTTT. It specifies CASRNRGVSGNTIYF.

V usage is TRBV14 and J usage is TRBJ1-2; D might be TRBD1 (6 bases). V was cut by 4 bases and J by 2 bases, with 26 bases left in between. The CDR3 consists of 19 residues. Germline V CDR1 and CDR2: SGHDN, FVKESK. For the CDR3, the DNA is TGTGCCAGCAGCCGAAGAGGGGGAGAGGGCATAGCAGACAACTATGGCTACACCTTC. Amino acids: CASSRRGGEGIADNYGYTF.

The V gene is TRBV28, the J gene TRBJ1-1; 7 bases line up with TRBD1. Germline V gene sequence: CDR1 MDHEN, CDR2 SYDVKM. V was clipped by 5 bases and J by 2 bases; unmatched bases: 8. The CDR3 is 15 amino acids. CDR3 region: CASSIGTALNTEAFF. In nucleotides, the CDR3 is TGTGCCAGCAGTATCGGGACAGCACTTAACACTGAAGCTTTCTTT.

This sequence joins TRBV7-2 and TRBJ2-7, with D possibly TRBD2 on 5 matching bases. Germline CDR1 reads SGHTA; CDR2 reads FQGNSA. The CDR3 is 14 residues long. With 5 bases removed from V and 6 bases from J, the gap between germline ends came to 17 bases. CDR3 in amino acids: CASSPTSGPREQYF. CDR3 sequence (DNA): TGTGCCAGCAGCCCCACCAGCGGTCCCCGCGAGCAGTACTTC.

This chain links TRBV29-1 with TRBJ2-2; TRBD1 is a possible D gene (6 bases). Looked up from germline, CDR1 is SQVTM and CDR2 is ANQGSEA. The V end was cut by 6 bases, the J end by 7 bases, with 12 bases between. The CDR3 loop spans 12 amino acids. CDR3 region: CSVTSGDGELFF. CDR3 DNA sequence: TGCAGCGTGACCTCAGGGGACGGGGAGCTGTTTTTT.

This chain links TRBV19 with TRBJ1-1, with D unclear. CDR1 and CDR2 (germline): LNHDA, SQIVND (reference sequence). This CDR3 has 16 residues. Trimming took 5 bases from V and 0 from J, leaving 16 bases between them. The CDR3 spells CASSPRVNKLNTEAFF. The CDR3 coding sequence is TGTGCCAGTAGTCCCCGGGTAAACAAACTGAACACTGAAGCTTTCTTT.